Sequencing of this T cell receptor beta chain was carried out in a study of Ad26.COV2.S vaccination and SARS-CoV-2 variants. Study summary: Intramuscularly, Ad26.COV2.S was given either once or twice, 56 days apart.

The CDR3 spans 15 residues. V gave up 3 bases and J gave up 4 bases, with 14 bases separating them. Germline V lookup: CDR1 LNHDA, CDR2 SQIVND (reference sequence). Stated treatment: about 20 received Ad26.COV2.S at low or high dose, single or two shots; roughly 5 received placebo; per-sample allocation not given. Samples came from day 63 after the first vaccine or placebo injection. Vaccination used an Ad26 vector expressing Wuhan-strain SARS-CoV-2 spike. This table comes from immunoSEQ multiplex PCR, and its TCRdb copy is limited to in-frame clones, with some not included. The sample has some 500,000 clones; roughly 89% are singletons.

The sequence was collected from a person aged 18-60 years who received the Ad26.COV2.S COVID-19 vaccine or a placebo. The chain employs TRBV19 and TRBJ2-3; possible D gene TRBD1, 5 bases. The source was peripheral blood, collected in a trial of Ad26.COV2.S vaccine versus placebo. CDR3 nucleotide sequence: TGTGCCAGTAGTATGATCGGGCAGGGCCCAGATACGCAGTATTTT. Encoded protein: CASSMIGQGPDTQYF.